This TCR beta chain was observed in a study of T cells in Graves' hyperthyroidism and ophthalmopathy. Patients having uncontrolled infection, another autoimmune disease, pregnancy or lactation were not included. RNA transcripts yielded amplified TCR beta CDR3 regions. An initial round of RT-PCR targeting the TCR CDR3 relied on the HTBI primer set. TCRdb re-called the multiplex PCR reads through MiXCR, storing one row per CDR3 protein. The table includes 300,000 to 400,000 distinct CDR3 sequences, 20% to 25% detected once. The CDR3 is 17 amino acids. Germline V CDR1 and CDR2: MDHEN, SYDVKM. The V and J ends lost 4 bases and 2 bases, in that order; junction bases with no gene match: 8. Points from the study as a whole: The majority of expanded thyroid clonotypes above 0.001 also appeared in blood. From stable hyperthyroidism, ophthalmopathy was separated by a 13 V-J model.

At least ten counts were recorded for this clonotype. The target antigen is unknown. The clonotype was recovered from a woman aged 50 to 60 with Graves' hyperthyroidism. This sequence joins TRBV28 and TRBJ2-6; 7 nucleotides agree with TRBD1. Sequencing was carried out using blood. The CDR3 nucleotides are TGTGCCAGCAGTTCCCACAGGGGCGCCCCTGGGGCCAACGTCCTGACTTTC. Translated, it gives CASSSHRGAPGANVLTF.